One T cell receptor beta chain is described in this entry. Its specificity is not known. This sample stems from a study of shared clonotypes between healthy human individuals. Trimming removed 4 bases from V and 3 bases from J, with 10 bases in between. CDR1 is LNHDA and CDR2 is SQIVND in the germline V gene (reference sequence). CDR3 size: 13 residues. Study findings and constraints: The study sampled only blood, and tissue repertoires likely differ.

The study used some 100 million PBMCs per unsorted sample for genomic DNA. Replicate PCRs were loaded with 250 to 300 ng DNA from unsorted PBMC, about 30,000 T cell genomes. Profiling relied on immunoSEQ multiplex PCR, and the TCRdb table lists in-frame clones only, not all of them. The sample lists fewer than 500,000 clones, approximately 79% occurring once. The receptor comes from a middle-aged woman in good health. Some clones in this sample may be carry-over from other donors' samples. The chain has TRBV19 and TRBJ2-7; a weak D match, TRBD1 (6 bases). The sample was PBMCs. This CDR3 reads CASSTGAGYEQYF. Here the CDR3 DNA reads TGTGCCAGTAGTACAGGGGCAGGCTACGAGCAGTACTTC.